The sequence of this T cell receptor (beta chain) was determined in a study of cytomegalovirus exposure and HLA in healthy donors. V was pared by 1 base and J by 4 bases, with 11 bases between. The CDR3 loop spans 14 amino acids. Germline-derived CDR1 and CDR2 are SGHAT and FQDESV (reference sequence). Study findings and constraints: Roughly uniform depth of sequencing across donors was assumed in presence/absence analyses.

The PCR used 60 Vbeta and 13 Jbeta primers. Generated by immunoSEQ multiplex PCR, the TCRdb table keeps only in-frame clones and is missing some. The sample includes around 150,000 clones, approximately 71% of them seen just once. To note about this clone: Its antigen is not known.

The clonotype comes from a woman in her forties in good health and CMV-seropositive. This sequence joins TRBV11-1 and TRBJ2-7, with D possibly matching TRBD1 (6 bases). Sequencing was performed on PBMCs. The CDR3 nucleotides are TGTGCCAGCAGCTTAGGTGGGACATCATACGAGCAGTACTTC. Protein: CASSLGGTSYEQYF.